These T cell receptor beta chains were read from a single sample in a study of TIL therapy for anti-PD-1-resistant metastatic lung cancer. Sequenced by immunoSEQ multiplex PCR; TCRdb stores in-frame clones only, minus some. The data contain approximately 12,000 clones, 58% of them singletons. This sample comprised tumor tissue, obtained at baseline. The receptors derive from a person aged 25-85 years with non-small cell lung cancer. Both conserved end residues are trimmed from each CDR3. Expanded clones are given a class, and other clones once, few, many or no size at all.

TRBV15	TRBJ1-5	NA	ATTFTDREVRQPQH
TRBV2	TRBJ1-5	medium-sized	ASRADGGSQPQH
TRBV29-1	TRBJ1-3	NA	SVGQPGNTIY
TRBV5-1	TRBJ1-1	once	ASSDSSINTEAF
TRBV11-1	TRBJ2-7	few	ASSPAGGLREQY
TRBV6-6	TRBJ1-1	few	ASSLSGGGYGAF
TRBV7-2	TRBJ1-2	NA	ASSPWTGGEDGYT
TRBV3-1/TRBV3-2	TRBJ1-3	medium-sized	ASSQHVTGIEYSGNTIY
TRBV6-5	TRBJ1-2	NA	ASSPTPVGYT
TRBV10-3	TRBJ1-5	NA	AISVGRLVSNQPQH
TRBV6-5	TRBJ1-2	few	ASHGAPNYGYT
TRBV20-1	TRBJ2-3	NA	SASKAGLAGGPTKFTDTQY
TRBV18	TRBJ2-2	NA	ASSRLQAGELF
TRBV6-2/TRBV6-3	TRBJ2-1	NA	ASSYRQRTTYNEQF
TRBV28	TRBJ2-7	NA	ASRLVRGNYEQY
TRBV5-1	TRBJ1-1	NA	ASSLDLRNTEAF
TRBV30	TRBJ2-3	NA	AWSGGLSVSTDTQY
TRBV3-1/TRBV3-2	TRBJ1-1	NA	ASSYPGQLPTF
TRBV3-1/TRBV3-2	TRBJ1-6	medium-sized	ASSPRRGRSPLH
TRBV5-1	TRBJ2-3	few	ASSLATGVSSTDTQY
TRBV10-3	TRBJ1-2	NA	AISVGQGNYGYT
TRBV7-3	TRBJ2-3	NA	ASSLRPSTDTQY
TRBV5-1	TRBJ2-4	NA	ASSLAVFLPAKNIQY
TRBV12-5	TRBJ2-2	NA	ASGLRAGTNTGELF
TRBV28	TRBJ1-6	few	ASRLQRWGGNSPLH
TRBV27	TRBJ1-2	NA	ASSPDRGGRYT
TRBV15	TRBJ1-1	NA	ATSRDRGTLSGTEAF
TRBV4-2	TRBJ2-3	NA	ASSKERRAVATRLADTQY
TRBV5-8	TRBJ2-2	few	ASSFAGTPNTGELF
TRBV30	TRBJ2-7	NA	AWSFSEGGEQY
TRBV15	TRBJ2-1	NA	ATSSTEGIRAYNEQF
TRBV6-5	TRBJ2-6	few	ATRGFGANVLT
TRBV30	TRBJ1-4	NA	AWRDRTRRGEKLF
TRBV7-2	TRBJ2-7	NA	ASSPPSSSYEQY
TRBV4-1	TRBJ1-1	NA	ASSQDPLPGRPTEAF
TRBV5-1	TRBJ1-4	NA	ASSVGTATTNEKLF
TRBV28	TRBJ1-1	NA	ASSRGPPRTAF
TRBV27	TRBJ1-1	NA	ASQSLGHWNTEAF
TRBV3-1/TRBV3-2	TRBJ2-2	NA	ASSPGTAPAGELF
TRBV6-5	TRBJ2-2	few	ASSSLTWANTGELF
TRBV4-1	TRBJ1-3	medium-sized	ASSQVAGSSGNTIY
TRBV18	TRBJ2-7	NA	ASSPQGQGLLPYYYEQY
TRBV6-4	TRBJ2-2	NA	ASSDQGDTGELF
TRBV5-5	TRBJ2-5	NA	ASSSGQMLQETQY
TRBV5-6	TRBJ2-2	once	ASSLGQSTGELF
TRBV25-1	TRBJ1-4	NA	ASTGGSGEKLF
TRBV19	TRBJ1-1	NA	ASSIRGQDTEAF
TRBV5-6	TRBJ2-7	large	ASSLYPWQTHEQY